The 21 T cell receptor beta chains listed next were all sequenced from one sample in a study of T-cell memory formation after mild COVID-19. A single record per CDR3 protein comes from TCRdb applying MiXCR to the 5' RACE reads. Among 65,000 to 95,000 distinct CDR3 sequences listed, more than 10% were seen once. The sample comprised PBMCs or a T cell subset sorted from them (not recorded which). Receptors originate from a young man who had mild COVID-19 (a few samples of this study predate the infection). Cell type and time point are not known.

CDR3 coding DNA: TGTGCCAGCAGTCCGACAGGGCCTGGCTATGGCTACACCTTC. Translated: CASSPTGPGYGYTF. The chain employs TRBV12-3 or TRBV12-4 and TRBJ1-2; 7 nucleotides agree with TRBD1. V shed 5 bases, J shed 4 bases, and the junction held 7 bases outside the gene matches. The CDR3 covers 14 residues.

This clonotype was seen a few times. The genes are TRBV7-6 and TRBJ2-5; TRBD2 matches at 7 bases. Trimming cost V 5 bases and J 3 bases; bases outside gene matches: 9. Germline V lookup: CDR1 SGHVS, CDR2 FNYEAQ. CDR3 length equals 15 residues. CDR3 protein: CASSVLSRGEETQYF. The CDR3 bases are TGTGCCAGCAGCGTCCTAAGTCGGGGGGAAGAGACCCAGTACTTC.

This rearrangement joins TRBV9 to TRBJ2-6, with D tentatively TRBD1 (6 bases). Trimming took off 2 bases at V and 4 bases at J, with 10 bases between the two ends. The CDR3 is 15 amino acids. Germline V gene sequence: CDR1 SGDLS, CDR2 YYNGEE. The DNA of the CDR3 is TGTGCCAGCAGCGTCACAGGGCTGGGGGCCAACGTCCTGACTTTC. Translating it yields CASSVTGLGANVLTF.

The sample holds a few counts of this clonotype. The V call is TRBV7-2, the J call TRBJ2-3, with 9 bases identical to TRBD2. V lost 1 base, J lost 1 base, and 6 bases stayed unmatched. CDR1 is SGHTA and CDR2 is FQGNSA in the germline V gene. CDR3 length: 17 residues. The CDR3 coding sequence is TGTGCCAGCAGCTTAGTGGTAGCGGGGGCTCGCACAGATACGCAGTATTTT. Translating gives CASSLVVAGARTDTQYF. Together with reference TRBV7-2 and TRBJ2-3, the CDR3 gives the full variable domain: GAGVSQSPSNKVTEKGKDVELRCDPISGHTALYWYRQSLGQGLEFLIYFQGNSAPDKSGLPSDRFSAERTGGSVSTLTIQRTQQEDSAVYLCASSLVVAGARTDTQYFGPGTRLTVL.

The chain recombines TRBV6-2 or TRBV6-3 with TRBJ1-5, with D possibly being TRBD1 (6 bases). The V and J ends lost 6 bases and 3 bases respectively, with 12 bases between them. This CDR3 spans 14 amino acids. Germline CDR1 reads MNHEY; CDR2 reads SVGEGT. DNA of the CDR3: TGTGCCAGCAGCTTGGACAGCTCCAATCAGCCCCAGCATTTT. This sequence encodes CASSLDSSNQPQHF.

The V and J genes are TRBV7-9 and TRBJ1-1; the D gene is possibly TRBD1 (5 bases). CDR1 and CDR2 (germline): SEHNR, FQNEAQ (reference sequence). Deletions cut 7 bases from V and 1 base from J, with 16 bases between. This CDR3 is built from 15 residues. CDR3 protein: CASTIPEGQNTEAFF. In DNA form, the CDR3 reads TGTGCCAGCACCATACCCGAGGGGCAGAACACTGAAGCTTTCTTT.

This clonotype was observed a handful of times. The CDR3 DNA reads as TGCGCCAGCAGCCAGCTAGCGGGGGGCGAGCAGTACGTC. It codes for CASSQLAGGEQYV. V gene TRBV4-1 combines with J gene TRBJ2-7; 11 nucleotides agree with TRBD2. Germline CDR1 and CDR2: MGHRA and YSYEKL. V shed 3 bases, J shed 6 bases, and the junction held 1 base outside the gene matches. The CDR3 contains 13 residues.

A few counts support this clonotype. The chain employs TRBV6-2 or TRBV6-3 and TRBJ2-7; D ambiguous. The V end was cut by 2 bases, the J end by 5 bases, with 7 bases between. The CDR3 totals 12 residues. Germline CDR1 MNHEY, CDR2 SVGEGT. The CDR3 bases are TGTGCCAGCAGTTACCCCCCCGACGAGCAGTACTTC. This translates into CASSYPPDEQYF.

This CDR3 reads CASSHGPDTQYF. The CDR3 nucleotides read TGCGCCAGCAGCCATGGGCCAGATACGCAGTATTTT. The chain joins TRBV5-1 to TRBJ2-3, with D unclear. V lost 4 bases to trimming and J lost 4 bases, with 7 bases between them. The germline V gene has CDR1 SGHRS and CDR2 YFSETQ. This CDR3 has 12 amino acids.

This clonotype turned up a few times. The V gene is TRBV4-1, the J gene TRBJ2-3; 9 bases map to TRBD2. V was clipped by 3 bases and J by 3 bases; unmatched bases: 7. From germline, CDR1 is MGHRA and CDR2 YSYEKL. The CDR3 spans 16 residues. The CDR3 spells CASSQYLAGMTDTQYF. CDR3 DNA sequence: TGCGCCAGCAGCCAGTATCTAGCGGGGATGACAGATACGCAGTATTTT.

J is TRBJ2-7 and V is TRBV27, with D hard to call. Germline CDR1 MNHEY, CDR2 SMNVEV (reference sequence). The length of the CDR3 is 14 residues. Trimming took 6 bases from V and 3 from J, leaving 15 bases between them. This CDR3 is CASSSTALHYEQYV. The CDR3 DNA reads TGTGCCAGCAGCTCCACCGCACTACACTACGAGCAGTACGTC.

This clonotype was detected ten times or more. V is TRBV7-9 and J is TRBJ2-3; D is ambiguous. Germline V gives CDR1 SEHNR, CDR2 FQNEAQ (reference sequence). This CDR3 has 11 residues. Trimming stripped 5 bases from V and 4 bases from J, with 4 bases between. CDR3 region: CASSHPDTQYF. CDR3 DNA sequence: TGTGCCAGCAGCCACCCAGATACGCAGTATTTT.

This chain uses TRBV4-1 with TRBJ1-3, with a possible D match to TRBD1 (5 bases). CDR1 MGHRA and CDR2 YSYEKL come from the germline V gene. CDR3 size: 14 residues. V lost 3 bases and J 4 bases, leaving 10 bases between the germline ends. The CDR3 DNA sequence: TGCGCCAGCAGCCATGAAGGGGAAGGAAACACCATATATTTT. This gives the protein CASSHEGEGNTIYF.

The J gene is TRBJ2-1, the V gene TRBV4-1; D unresolved. The CDR3 runs 13 residues. Looked up from germline, CDR1 is MGHRA and CDR2 is YSYEKL. The V end lost 2 bases, the J end lost 6 bases, and 8 bases lay between the germline ends. DNA for the CDR3: TGCGCCAGCAGCCAACGTCCGGTCAATGAGCAGTTCTTC. Protein sequence: CASSQRPVNEQFF.

This clonotype has a handful of counts. The rearrangement links TRBV27 to TRBJ1-5; D might be TRBD1 (6 bases). The ends were cut back, 6 bases at V and 5 bases at J, with 14 bases in the middle. The CDR3 extends over 14 amino acids. CDR1 and CDR2 from the germline V gene are MNHEY and SMNVEV (reference sequence). CDR3 DNA: TGTGCCAGCAGGTTACAGGGATTACATCAGCCCCAGCATTTT. Protein sequence: CASRLQGLHQPQHF.

This clonotype was seen a few times. V is TRBV7-8 and J is TRBJ2-3; D call uncertain. The CDR3 is 11 amino acids. V was shortened by 3 bases and J by 5 bases, with 3 bases between the two germline ends. Per the germline V gene, CDR1 is SGHVS and CDR2 is FQNEAQ. The DNA for the CDR3 is TGTGCCAGCAGCTTTAAAGATACGCAGTATTTT. Translated, it gives CASSFKDTQYF.

This clonotype was detected only a few times. The V call is TRBV7-9, the J call TRBJ2-1; D gene uncertain. Germline loops: CDR1 SEHNR, CDR2 FQNEAQ (reference sequence). The CDR3 runs 14 residues. V was pared by 5 bases and J by 4 bases, with 12 bases between. The CDR3 sequence is CASSTPPRYNEQFF. CDR3 bases: TGTGCCAGCAGCACACCCCCCAGGTACAATGAGCAGTTCTTC. The whole variable domain, filled in from reference TRBV7-9 and TRBJ2-1, reads DTGVSQNPRHKITKRGQNVTFRCDPISEHNRLYWYRQTLGQGPEFLTYFQNEAQLEKSRLLSDRFSAERPKGSFSTLEIQRTEQGDSAMYLCASSTPPRYNEQFFGPGTRLTVL.

This clonotype was seen a few times. The V and J genes are TRBV4-2 and TRBJ2-7; 8 positions match TRBD1. The V segment lost 3 bases and the J segment 1 base; nucleotides outside the gene matches: 5. Germline values: CDR1 LGHNA, CDR2 YNFKEQ. The CDR3 contains 15 residues. CDR3 DNA: TGTGCCAGCAGCCACCCACAGGGGGATTCCTACGAGCAGTACTTC. Translating gives CASSHPQGDSYEQYF.

The V gene is TRBV12-3 or TRBV12-4, the J gene TRBJ1-2; D unresolved. The CDR3 has 15 amino acids. Trimming left V 1 base short and J 1 base short, with 10 bases between. The CDR3 here is CASSLGVGINYGYTF. As DNA, the CDR3 is TGTGCCAGCAGTTTAGGGGTGGGGATTAACTATGGCTACACCTTC.

A few counts support this clonotype. Mismatch with germline at one junction end may stem from a read error. This chain joins TRBV7-8 and TRBJ2-7; tentatively, D is TRBD2 (6 bases). The CDR3 spans 12 residues. Germline loops: CDR1 SGHVS, CDR2 FQNEAQ. The CDR3 nucleotides are TGTGCCAGCAGCCTAGCGACGGGCGAGCAGTACTTC. It codes for CASSLATGEQYF.

This clonotype was detected a few times. V is TRBV6-1 and J is TRBJ1-5, with D unresolved. In germline, CDR1 is MNHNS, CDR2 SASEGT. V was trimmed by 6 bases and J by 4 bases, leaving 13 bases between them. This CDR3 spans 14 amino acids. CDR3 nucleotides: TGTGCCAGCAGGGCAGGAAGGCCTAATCAGCCCCAGCATTTT. Translation gives CASRAGRPNQPQHF.